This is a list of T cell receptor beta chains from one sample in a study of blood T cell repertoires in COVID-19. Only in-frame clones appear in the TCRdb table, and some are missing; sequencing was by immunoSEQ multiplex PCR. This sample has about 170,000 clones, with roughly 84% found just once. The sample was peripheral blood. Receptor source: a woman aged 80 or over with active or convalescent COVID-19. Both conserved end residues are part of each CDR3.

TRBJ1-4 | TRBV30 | CAWTPRQEATNEKLFF
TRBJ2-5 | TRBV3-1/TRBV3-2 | CASSPWRLYQETQYF
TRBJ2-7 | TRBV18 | CASSPGLAAAYEQYF
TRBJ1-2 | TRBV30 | CAWSQRRIYGYTF
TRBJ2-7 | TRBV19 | CASSKGLAGALSSYEQYF
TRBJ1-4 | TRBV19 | CASSIAGTVPNEKLFF
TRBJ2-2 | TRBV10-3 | CAIIAGTANTGELFF
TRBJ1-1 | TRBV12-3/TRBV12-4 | CASSFREAEAFF
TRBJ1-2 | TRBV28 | CASSPNPRQGHYGYTF
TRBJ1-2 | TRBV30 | CAWSVLGQGLYGYTF
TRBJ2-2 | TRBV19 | CASSQWQGATGELFF
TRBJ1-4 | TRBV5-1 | CASSGQGSANEKLFF
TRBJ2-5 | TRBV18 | CASSPPSSSGRETQYF
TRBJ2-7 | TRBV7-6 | CASSSQTGAYEQYF
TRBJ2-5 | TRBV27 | CASSSSRTRQETQYF
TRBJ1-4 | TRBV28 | CASSLRDNNEKLFF
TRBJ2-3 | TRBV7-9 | CASTPSRREALRNTQYF
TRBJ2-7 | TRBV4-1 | CASSQVWGQGFYEQYF
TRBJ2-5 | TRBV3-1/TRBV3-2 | CASSLRQGRETQYF
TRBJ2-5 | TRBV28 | CASSRTAQETQYF
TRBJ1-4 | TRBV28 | CASGTGRVIGTEKLFF
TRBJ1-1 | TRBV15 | CATSREQGTEAFF
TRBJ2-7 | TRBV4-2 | CASSREQGLSEQYF
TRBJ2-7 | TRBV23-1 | CASSRRTGALFSYEQYF
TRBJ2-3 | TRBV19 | CATRLQGEDTQYF
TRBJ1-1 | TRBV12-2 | CASRRPRTGIHNTEAFF
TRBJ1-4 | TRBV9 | CASSVESWSEKLFF
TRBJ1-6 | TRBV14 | CASTAPLHF
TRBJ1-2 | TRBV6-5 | CASGGEGSSNYGYTF
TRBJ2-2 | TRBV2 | CASDSGGTGELFF
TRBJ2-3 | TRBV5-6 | CASSGAGRTDTQYF
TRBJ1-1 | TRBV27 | CASSSIFPGQEKAFF
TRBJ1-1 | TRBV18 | CASSPPETRNTEAFF
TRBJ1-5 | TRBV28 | CASRTRGQQLINQPQHF
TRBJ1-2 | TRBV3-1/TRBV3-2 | CASSQSRGWYGYTF